Each of the 29 T cell receptor beta chains below was sequenced from the same sample in a study of cytomegalovirus exposure and HLA in healthy donors. Assay used: immunoSEQ multiplex PCR; TCRdb lists only in-frame clones, some missing. The sample has 260,000 or so clones; approximately 88% are singletons. The sequenced sample consisted of PBMCs. These receptor sequences come from a woman under 30 in good health and CMV-seronegative.

The V gene is TRBV9, the J gene TRBJ1-1, with D possibly TRBD1 on 6 matching bases. V lost 0 bases and J 4 bases, leaving 19 bases between the germline ends. The CDR3 consists of 17 residues. Germline lookup yields CDR1 SGDLS and CDR2 YYNGEE. DNA for the CDR3: TGTGCCAGCAGCGTAGCCCAACAGGGTGTGGGGCCCACTGAAGCTTTCTTT. Translation gives CASSVAQQGVGPTEAFF.

The chain couples TRBV6-5 to TRBJ2-5, with 12 bases that match TRBD2. The germline V gene encodes CDR1 MNHEY and CDR2 SVGAGI. CDR3 size: 16 residues. V was clipped by 4 bases and J by 5 bases; unmatched bases: 8. The DNA of the CDR3 is TGTGCCAGCAGTTGGGGGCGGACTAGCGGGACGGAGACCCAGTACTTC. It translates to CASSWGRTSGTETQYF.

V is TRBV5-1 and J is TRBJ1-5; TRBD1 is a possible D gene (5 bases). The V gene's germline CDR1 is SGHRS and CDR2 YFSETQ. The CDR3 is 15 residues long. Trimming pared 0 bases from V and 6 bases from J, leaving 13 bases between. CDR3 sequence: CASSLGGGWGQPQHF. The DNA of the CDR3 is TGCGCCAGCAGCTTGGGGGGGGGTTGGGGTCAGCCCCAGCATTTT.

The rearrangement joins TRBV18 to TRBJ1-5; TRBD1 matches 7 bases. Germline V CDR1 and CDR2: KGHSH, LQKENI. This CDR3 is 14 amino acids long. Germline trimming cut 4 bases from V and 9 bases from J; bases unmatched to any gene: 9. The CDR3 protein is CASSRDRYEGPQHF. In DNA, the CDR3 is TGTGCCAGCTCACGGGACAGATATGAAGGGCCCCAGCATTTT.

The gene calls are TRBV6-1 and TRBJ2-7; the D gene is possibly TRBD1 (6 bases). V gave up 5 bases and J gave up 2 bases, with 13 bases separating them. The CDR3 covers 14 residues. CDR1 and CDR2 (germline): MNHNS, SASEGT. CDR3 loop: CASSKQDSAYEQYF. In nucleotides, the CDR3 is TGTGCCAGCAGTAAACAGGACAGCGCCTACGAGCAGTACTTC.

The V and J genes are TRBV14 and TRBJ1-2; no firm D call. This CDR3 has 13 amino acids. V was trimmed by 5 bases and J by 0 bases, leaving 7 bases between them. CDR1 is SGHDN and CDR2 is FVKESK in the germline V gene. In DNA, the CDR3 is TGTGCCAGCAGCGGCGGGCCTAACTATGGCTACACCTTC. Translation gives CASSGGPNYGYTF.

J is TRBJ2-7 and V is TRBV5-1, with D maybe TRBD2 (6 bases). The ends were cut back, 4 bases at V and 1 base at J, with 21 bases in the middle. The germline CDR1 and CDR2 sequences are SGHRS and YFSETQ. The CDR3 loop spans 17 amino acids. The CDR3: CASSNTGTGALSYEQYF. The DNA of the CDR3 is TGCGCCAGCAGCAATACCGGGACTGGGGCCCTGTCCTACGAGCAGTACTTC.

About this clone itself: Other DNA sequences in this specimen translate into the identical CDR3. The V and J genes are TRBV11-2 and TRBJ1-1, with D tentatively TRBD1 (5 bases). CDR1 is SGHAT, CDR2 FQNNGV, per germline. This CDR3 is built from 13 residues. Trimming left V 5 bases short and J 1 base short, with 8 bases between. The CDR3 DNA reads as TGTGCCAGCAGCACTGACAGGAACACTGAAGCTTTCTTT. Residues: CASSTDRNTEAFF.

J is TRBJ1-5 and V is TRBV27; D gene ambiguous. V dropped 6 bases and J dropped 1 base, with 13 bases sitting between them. The germline V gene has CDR1 MNHEY and CDR2 SMNVEV (reference sequence). The CDR3 contains 15 residues. This chain's CDR3 is CASSTRRESNQPQHF. The DNA for the CDR3 is TGTGCCAGCAGCACCCGCCGGGAGAGCAATCAGCCCCAGCATTTT.

The chain carries TRBV10-3 and TRBJ2-1; 9 bases are a match to TRBD2. The CDR3 spans 14 residues. V shed 6 bases and J 5 bases; nucleotides not matched to a gene: 5. CDR1 ENHRY and CDR2 SYGVKD come from the germline V gene. The CDR3 here is CAIRKREDDNEQFF. The CDR3 DNA is TGTGCCATCAGAAAGCGGGAGGACGACAATGAGCAGTTCTTC.

As to this clone: A read error may account for a junction end that differs from germline. CDR3 region: CANSASGRANEQYF. In DNA form, the CDR3 reads TGTGCCAACAGCGCGAGCGGGAGGGCCAACGAGCAGTACTTC. This chain connects TRBV5-4 to TRBJ2-7; 10 bases match TRBD2. Germline assignment: CDR1 SGHNT and CDR2 YYREEE (reference sequence). The CDR3 runs to 14 residues. Full variable domain (missing parts from reference TRBV5-4 and TRBJ2-7): ETGVTQSPTHLIKTRGQQVTLRCSSQSGHNTVSWYQQALGQGPQFIFQYYREEENGRGNFPPRFSGLQFPNYSSELNVNALELDDSALYLCANSASGRANEQYFGPGTRLTVT.

The rearrangement joins TRBV7-2 to TRBJ2-5; TRBD1 is a possible D gene (6 bases). Germline assignment: CDR1 SGHTA and CDR2 FQGNSA. CDR3 length: 16 amino acids. The ends were cut back, 5 bases at V and 5 bases at J, with 21 bases in the middle. The CDR3 reads CASSPPGRGGRETQYF. CDR3 DNA sequence: TGTGCCAGCAGCCCCCCGGGCAGGGGCGGGCGGGAGACCCAGTACTTC.

The rearrangement uses TRBV28 and TRBJ1-2; D perhaps matches TRBD1 (6 bases). Per the germline V gene, CDR1 is MDHEN and CDR2 is SYDVKM. There are 12 residues in the CDR3. V was shortened by 3 bases and J by 7 bases, with 9 bases between the two germline ends. DNA for the CDR3: TGTGCCAGCAGTTTCACAGGGAGTGGCTACACCTTC. This sequence encodes CASSFTGSGYTF.

J is TRBJ1-4 and V is TRBV28; D possibly corresponds to TRBD1 (5 bases). V was trimmed by 6 bases and J by 8 bases, leaving 25 bases between them. Germline values: CDR1 MDHEN, CDR2 SYDVKM. The length of the CDR3 is 17 residues. This CDR3 is CASRGRSTVEMGEKLFF. CDR3 coding DNA: TGTGCCAGCAGAGGCCGTTCGACAGTCGAAATGGGGGAAAAACTGTTTTTT.

This clone was recorded only once. The V gene is TRBV28, the J gene TRBJ2-1, with D hard to call. Trimming took off 6 bases at V and 1 base at J, with 13 bases between the two ends. Germline values: CDR1 MDHEN, CDR2 SYDVKM. The CDR3 is 15 amino acids. This chain's CDR3 is CASSLAAVSYNEQFF. The CDR3 nucleotides are TGTGCCAGCAGCCTGGCCGCCGTATCCTACAATGAGCAGTTCTTC.

This chain connects TRBV5-1 to TRBJ1-6; 7 bases are a match to TRBD1. Germline lookup yields CDR1 SGHRS and CDR2 YFSETQ. Trimming took 4 bases from V and 3 from J; bases not matched to a gene: 4. The CDR3 is 15 residues long. The CDR3 DNA sequence: TGCGCCAGCAGCGGCAGACAGGGCTATAATTCACCCCTCCACTTT. Its protein product is CASSGRQGYNSPLHF.

This chain connects TRBV28 to TRBJ2-7; 9 nucleotides agree with TRBD2. The CDR3 loop spans 17 amino acids. V shed 6 bases, J shed 4 bases, and the junction held 16 bases outside the gene matches. Germline CDR1 is MDHEN and CDR2 is SYDVKM. The CDR3 DNA reads TGTGCCAGCAGGTACTCCGACCGTTTAGCGGGAGCGTACGAGCAGTACTTC. Protein sequence: CASRYSDRLAGAYEQYF.

The V gene is TRBV2, the J gene TRBJ2-7, with TRBD2 matching 13 bases. Germline trimming cut 6 bases from V and 6 bases from J; bases unmatched to any gene: 8. The germline V gene has CDR1 SNHLY and CDR2 FYNNEI. CDR3 size: 15 residues. The CDR3 nucleotides are TGTGCCAGCAGCCGGGCAAGGACTAGCGGGAGCGAGCAGTACTTC. Amino acid sequence: CASSRARTSGSEQYF.

V usage is TRBV19 and J usage is TRBJ1-5; the D is unclear. This CDR3 has 11 residues. V gave up 5 bases and J gave up 7 bases, with 6 bases separating them. Germline V CDR1 and CDR2: LNHDA, SQIVND (reference sequence). The CDR3 DNA reads as TGTGCCAGTAGTCTCGGGCAGCCCCAGCATTTT. This encodes CASSLGQPQHF.

This sequence joins TRBV6-1 and TRBJ2-7; 7 bases match TRBD1. After removal of 6 bases from V and 2 bases from J, the junction contained 4 bases not matched to a gene. Germline CDR1 MNHNS, CDR2 SASEGT. The CDR3 runs 13 residues. CDR3 amino acids: CASSPDRAYEQYF. For the CDR3, the DNA is TGTGCCAGCAGCCCCGACAGGGCCTACGAGCAGTACTTC.

The V and J genes are TRBV27 and TRBJ2-2; 7 nucleotides match TRBD2. The CDR3 contains 16 residues. After removal of 5 bases from V and 7 bases from J, the junction contained 13 bases not matched to a gene. Per germline, CDR1 MNHEY and CDR2 SMNVEV (reference sequence). CDR3 bases: TGTGCCAGCAGTCCAATTTTCGCGGGAGCGGTCGGGGAGCTGTTTTTT. Amino acids: CASSPIFAGAVGELFF.

The genes are TRBV9 and TRBJ1-3; TRBD1 aligns across 9 bases. CDR3 length equals 17 residues. Trimming at V came to 3 bases and at J to 3 bases, leaving 10 bases not matched to a gene. Germline CDR1 reads SGDLS; CDR2 reads YYNGEE. CDR3: CASSAGGDREDGNTIYF. The CDR3 nucleotides read TGTGCCAGCAGCGCTGGGGGGGACAGGGAGGATGGAAACACCATATATTTT. Using reference TRBV9 and TRBJ1-3 for the parts outside the CDR3, the full variable domain is DSGVTQTPKHLITATGQRVTLRCSPRSGDLSVYWYQQSLDQGLQFLIQYYNGEERAKGNILERFSAQQFPDLHSELNLSSLELGDSALYFCASSAGGDREDGNTIYFGEGSWLTVV.

The sample holds a few counts of this clone. The CDR3 bases are TGTGCCAGCGGGGGACTCGACACTGAAGCTTTCTTT. Translation: CASGGLDTEAFF. The V call is TRBV7-9, the J call TRBJ1-1; D might be TRBD1 (5 bases). CDR1 and CDR2 from the germline V gene are SEHNR and FQNEAQ (reference sequence). The V gene lost 8 bases and the J gene lost 3 bases, with 10 bases spanning the gap. CDR3 size: 12 residues. Full variable domain (remainder filled in from reference TRBV7-9 and TRBJ1-1): DTGVSQNPRHKITKRGQNVTFRCDPISEHNRLYWYRQTLGQGPEFLTYFQNEAQLEKSRLLSDRFSAERPKGSFSTLEIQRTEQGDSAMYLCASGGLDTEAFFGQGTRLTVV.

The V call is TRBV5-1, the J call TRBJ2-6; no clear D gene. Trimming took off 4 bases at V and 0 bases at J, with 8 bases between the two ends. CDR1 and CDR2 from the germline V gene are SGHRS and YFSETQ. This CDR3 comprises 15 residues. In nucleotides, the CDR3 is TGCGCCAGCAGCGCCGGTAGCTCTGGGGCCAACGTCCTGACTTTC. Protein: CASSAGSSGANVLTF.

The V gene is TRBV18, the J gene TRBJ2-6; a weak D match, TRBD1 (6 bases). CDR1 is KGHSH and CDR2 is LQKENI in the germline V gene. This CDR3 spans 15 amino acids. Trimming pared 2 bases from V and 4 bases from J, leaving 9 bases between. The CDR3 bases are TGTGCCAGCTCACCAACCGGGACAGGGGCCAACGTCCTGACTTTC. Its translation: CASSPTGTGANVLTF.

This clone was seen just once. V is TRBV6-6 and J is TRBJ2-7; 10 bases are a match to TRBD2. V gave up 7 bases and J gave up 3 bases; unmatched junction bases: 9. The CDR3 length is 15 residues. The germline V gene has CDR1 MNHNY and CDR2 SVGAGI (reference sequence). CDR3 DNA sequence: TGTGCCAGCAACGTTCTAGCGGGAGTAATCTACGAGCAGTACTTC. Protein: CASNVLAGVIYEQYF.

This chain links TRBV7-9 with TRBJ2-7; 7 nucleotides align to TRBD1. The CDR3 sequence is 16 residues long. V trimming: 4 bases; J trimming: 2 bases; junction bases outside the gene matches: 11. From germline, CDR1 is SEHNR and CDR2 FQNEAQ (reference sequence). In nucleotides, the CDR3 is TGTGCCAGCAGCTCCCCCAACCGGGACAGCGCCTACGAGCAGTACTTC. Its protein product is CASSSPNRDSAYEQYF.

This sequence joins TRBV9 and TRBJ1-2; D might be TRBD1 (5 bases). CDR3 length: 16 amino acids. Trimming pared 4 bases from V and 5 bases from J, leaving 21 bases between. CDR1 SGDLS and CDR2 YYNGEE come from the germline V gene. The CDR3 sequence is CASSQNGGVGRYGYTF. CDR3 DNA: TGTGCCAGCAGCCAAAACGGAGGGGTCGGGAGGTATGGCTACACCTTC.

This chain joins TRBV25-1 and TRBJ2-1; a weak D match, TRBD2 (5 bases). Between the trimmed V and J ends, which lost 11 bases and 1 base, there was a span of 15 bases. This CDR3 is 14 amino acids long. CDR1 MGHDK and CDR2 SYGVNS come from the germline V gene. The DNA for the CDR3 is TGTGCCGTAGAAAGCGGAACATCCTACAATGAGCAGTTCTTC. It codes for CAVESGTSYNEQFF.